This TCR beta chain was retrieved from a study of T cell repertoires in cytomegalovirus infection. Overall study context: Well-studied HLA-B-restricted epitopes and recently identified HLA-C-restricted epitopes of CMV were both used in the study. Through public TCR beta signatures, both CMV infection and matching HLA type were indicated.

Via MiXCR, TCRdb re-called the reads, giving one row per CDR3 protein. The repertoire includes tens of thousands of distinct CDR3 sequences, 20% to 30% of them detected once, and roughly 50% sits in the top ten. This CDR3 is built from 15 residues. Germline lookup yields CDR1 MGHRA and CDR2 YSYEKL. Trimming shortened V by 0 bases and J by 5 bases, and 11 bases separated the two germline ends. This clonotype was picked up a small number of times. Its cognate antigen is unknown. This material consisted of CD8+ T cells from cultured PBMCs, taken from culture after CMV antigen stimulation. This receptor was obtained from a human donor in good health (CMV status not recorded). Some clones in this sample may be carry-over from other donors' samples. The V gene is TRBV4-1, the J gene TRBJ2-1, with a weak D call TRBD1 (6 bases). The CDR3 sequence is CASSQEGASNNEQFF. DNA of the CDR3: TGCGCCAGCAGCCAAGAGGGGGCCTCAAACAATGAGCAGTTCTTC.